This T cell receptor (beta chain) was captured in a study of blood T cell repertoires in COVID-19. The table came from immunoSEQ multiplex PCR; TCRdb's copy has only in-frame clones and leaves some out. In the table there are about 230,000 clones, 81% of which are singletons. CDR3 length: 12 residues. The V gene's germline CDR1 is MDHEN and CDR2 SYDVKM. Trimming took off 2 bases at V and 7 bases at J, with 9 bases between the two ends. The sequence came from a woman of 80 years or more with acute or convalescent COVID-19. Input material: peripheral blood. V usage is TRBV28 and J usage is TRBJ2-7; D is ambiguous. CDR3 protein: CASSLSTVEQYF. CDR3 coding DNA: TGTGCCAGCAGTTTAAGTACAGTTGAGCAGTACTTC.